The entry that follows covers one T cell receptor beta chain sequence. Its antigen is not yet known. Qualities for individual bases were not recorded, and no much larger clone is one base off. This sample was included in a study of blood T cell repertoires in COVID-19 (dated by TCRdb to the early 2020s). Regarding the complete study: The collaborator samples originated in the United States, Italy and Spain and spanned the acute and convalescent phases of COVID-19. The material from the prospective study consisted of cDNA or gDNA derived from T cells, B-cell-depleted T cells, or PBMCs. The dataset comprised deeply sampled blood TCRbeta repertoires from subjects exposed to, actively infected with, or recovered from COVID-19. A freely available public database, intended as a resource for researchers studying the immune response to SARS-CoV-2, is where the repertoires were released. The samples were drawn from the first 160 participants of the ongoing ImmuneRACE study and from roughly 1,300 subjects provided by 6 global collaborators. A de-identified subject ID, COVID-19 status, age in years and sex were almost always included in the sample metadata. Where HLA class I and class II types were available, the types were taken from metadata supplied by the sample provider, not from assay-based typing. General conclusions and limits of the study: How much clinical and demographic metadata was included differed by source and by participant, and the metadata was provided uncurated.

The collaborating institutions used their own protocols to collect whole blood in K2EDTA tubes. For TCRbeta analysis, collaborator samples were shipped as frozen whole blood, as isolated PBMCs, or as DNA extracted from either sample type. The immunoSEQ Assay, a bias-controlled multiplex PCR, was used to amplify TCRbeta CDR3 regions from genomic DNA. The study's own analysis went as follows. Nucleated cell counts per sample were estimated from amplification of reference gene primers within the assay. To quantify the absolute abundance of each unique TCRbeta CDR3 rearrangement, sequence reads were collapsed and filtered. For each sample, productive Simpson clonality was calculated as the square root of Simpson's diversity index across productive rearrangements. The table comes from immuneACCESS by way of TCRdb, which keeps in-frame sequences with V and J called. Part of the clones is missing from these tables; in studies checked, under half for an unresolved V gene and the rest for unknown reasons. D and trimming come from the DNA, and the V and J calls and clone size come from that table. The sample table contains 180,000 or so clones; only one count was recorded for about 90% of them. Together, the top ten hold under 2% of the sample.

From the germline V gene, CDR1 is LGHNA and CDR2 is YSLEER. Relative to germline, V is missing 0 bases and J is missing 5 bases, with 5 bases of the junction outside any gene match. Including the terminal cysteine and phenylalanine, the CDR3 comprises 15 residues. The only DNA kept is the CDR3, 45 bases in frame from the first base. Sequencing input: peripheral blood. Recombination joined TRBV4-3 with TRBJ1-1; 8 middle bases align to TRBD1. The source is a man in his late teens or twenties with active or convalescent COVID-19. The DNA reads TGCGCCAGCAGCCAAGATCTCAGGGGGCGAACTGAAGCTTTCTTT. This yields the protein CASSQDLRGRTEAFF.